The sequence of this T cell receptor beta chain was determined in a study of radiotherapy plus CTLA-4 blockade in lung cancer. Sequencing was performed with immunoSEQ multiplex PCR; in TCRdb, only in-frame clones are kept and a portion is missing. The table lists about 73,000 clones, 87% of them singletons, with 40% in the top ten. The CDR3 runs to 14 residues. The germline V gene encodes CDR1 KGHSH and CDR2 LQKENI. The V segment lost 2 bases and the J segment 2 bases; nucleotides outside the gene matches: 2. The chain combines TRBV18 with TRBJ2-7, with 8 bases matching TRBD1. This receptor was taken from a human donor with non-small cell lung cancer that progressed on radiotherapy plus ipilimumab. The specimen comprised peripheral blood, sampled from a patient treated with radiotherapy plus ipilimumab. CDR3 residues: CASSPSDRAYEQYF. The DNA for the CDR3 is TGTGCCAGCTCACCATCGGACAGGGCCTACGAGCAGTACTTC.